This section outlines one TCR beta chain sequence together with its context. This clonotype was recorded at least ten times. Its binding antigen is unknown. Base qualities were left out, and no much larger clone turns up one base away. According to the study, the label for this sample's treatment or condition signals: live attenuated yellow fever vaccine strain. Two biological replicates of bulk PBMCs were collected at each blood-draw timepoint. PBMCs were isolated from peripheral blood using a standard Ficoll-Paque protocol. TriZol was used to extract RNA from bulk PBMCs, CD4 and CD8 fractions, and dextramer-positive and dextramer-negative fractions. Cut back by 1 base and 4 bases, the V and J ends lie 16 bases apart. Counted from cysteine to phenylalanine, this CDR3 has 16 amino acids. Of the read, only the CDR3 DNA is kept; its 48 bases are in frame from base 1. Synthesis of TCR cDNA relied on 5'RACE template switching, a step that introduced a universal primer site along with unique molecular identifiers. Priming of cDNA synthesis was performed from both the TCR alpha and TCR beta constant segments. Library amplification used two PCR steps, and the second PCR step added sample barcodes and sequencing adapters. Sequencing of the libraries was done on either Illumina HiSeq 2500 (2x100 bp) or NovaSeq (2x150 bp). On the study's bioinformatics: Reads were demultiplexed and collapsed into UMI consensus sequences with MIGEC, and V(D)J alignment was performed with MiXCR. Vaccine-responding clonotypes were identified with edgeR using replicate PBMC samples, with FDR below 0.01 and a log2 fold change above 5 up to day 15 being required. Bulk clonotypes were assigned CD4 or CD8 identity according to which sequenced CD4 or CD8 repertoire held them at higher abundance. TCRdb reprocessed the public reads (quality trimming at Q25 with fastp, clone calling with MiXCR) and kept in-frame beta chains. Entries are consolidated by CDR3 protein sequence, retaining the most common genes and DNA. For this entry, the V and J calls and clone size follow TCRdb and not the study's own pipeline. This sample lists a few hundred thousand distinct CDR3 sequences; approximately 10% were detected once. 15% to 20% of the sample lies in the top ten.

The source of the sample is a study of T cells after yellow fever vaccination (dated by TCRdb to 2018 to 2020). Background on the whole study: The SMART-Seq v4 Ultra Low Input RNA kit was used to prepare libraries from fractions with low cell numbers. To follow T-cell clones before and after primary and booster YFV17D yellow fever vaccination, bulk TCR alpha and beta repertoires were sequenced over time. Two healthy male donors, one aged 18 to 30 and one aged 30 to 40 years, were included in the cohort. Blood was drawn at multiple timepoints before and after primary and secondary immunization, with bulk PBMC replicates and cell subsets isolated. Overall results and qualifications from the work: A small fraction of clonotypes showed up in both the CD4 and CD8 compartments, probably as a result of convergent recombination. After the booster, most of the clones that had expanded following primary vaccination were detected again (about 95% of CD4 and around 90% of CD8), which suggests that memory was broadly maintained. Because abundant contaminating clonotypes from the bulk population could be contained in FACS-sorted repertoires, computational filtering was required. The study included only a couple of donors, which limits how far the findings can be generalized. Compared with the primary T-cell response, the secondary T-cell response was weaker but faster, peaking on day 5 rather than day 15.

The source of this sequence is a man aged 18 to 35 who received the YFV17D yellow fever vaccine. Source: PBMCs, taken on the day of the first yellow fever vaccination. The rearrangement joined TRBV12-3 or TRBV12-4 to TRBJ2-5, with TRBD2 as a weak D call on 5 bases. The CDR3 region: CASSLGEGLEAETQYF. The DNA sequence reads TGTGCCAGCAGTTTAGGTGAAGGATTGGAGGCAGAGACCCAGTACTTC.